The 23 T cell receptor beta chains listed next were all sequenced from one sample in a study of blood T cell repertoires in COVID-19. The data were produced by immunoSEQ multiplex PCR, yet TCRdb's version contains in-frame clones alone and is incomplete. Here the sample spans about 250,000 clones, over 75% being singletons. Material: PBMCs or T cells enriched from blood (not recorded which). The source is a man in his forties who had recovered from COVID-19.

The chain employs TRBV7-8 and TRBJ1-2, with TRBD1 matching 10 bases. This CDR3 has 16 amino acids. V lost 3 bases and J lost 4; bases outside the gene matches: 8. Germline loops: CDR1 SGHVS, CDR2 FQNEAQ. For the CDR3, the DNA is TGTGCCAGCAGCTTTAAGCCGACAGGGGGCGCCTATGGCTACACCTTC. Residues: CASSFKPTGGAYGYTF.

This clone was seen a few times. The J gene is TRBJ2-7, the V gene TRBV7-9; no clear D gene. The ends were cut back, 5 bases at V and 4 bases at J, with 12 bases in the middle. CDR3 length equals 13 residues. The germline gives CDR1 SEHNR, CDR2 FQNEAQ (reference sequence). CDR3 coding DNA: TGTGCCAGCAGCCCACTCGGAGAGTACGAGCAGTACTTC. It specifies CASSPLGEYEQYF.

This clone has only one observation. This chain connects TRBV5-1 to TRBJ2-7; tentatively, D is TRBD2 (6 bases). V gave up 0 bases and J gave up 9 bases, with 22 bases separating them. This CDR3 comprises 16 residues. Germline loops: CDR1 SGHRS, CDR2 YFSETQ. In nucleotides, the CDR3 is TGCGCCAGCAGCTTGGGGCCAAGGGCGACACTGGAGGGGCAGTACTTC. This translates into CASSLGPRATLEGQYF.

This clone turned up a few times. The J gene is TRBJ1-3, the V gene TRBV18, with D perhaps matching TRBD1 (5 bases). The CDR3 length is 15 residues. Per the germline V gene, CDR1 is KGHSH and CDR2 is LQKENI. The germline V and J ends were trimmed by 6 bases and 2 bases, with 14 bases remaining between them. The CDR3 DNA is TGTGCCAGCTCTCCGGCTCAGGGTGCTGGAAACACCATATATTTT. This encodes CASSPAQGAGNTIYF.

The chain carries TRBV28 and TRBJ2-1; a possible D gene is TRBD1 (5 bases). This CDR3 region has 14 residues. CDR1 is MDHEN, CDR2 SYDVKM, per germline. V lost 8 bases to trimming and J lost 5 bases, with 16 bases between them. The CDR3 DNA reads TGTGCCAGCGCAGATGGGGCAGTAGACAATGAGCAGTTCTTC. It is translated as CASADGAVDNEQFF.

The chain couples TRBV21-1 to TRBJ2-2; TRBD2, the D gene given by the table, was not confirmed from the DNA. TRBV21-1 has pseudogene status. This CDR3 is 19 amino acids long. CDR3 sequence reads: CASSAYAGSSGKHTGELFF. The CDR3 DNA follows: TGTGCCAGCAGCGCCTACGCGGGGTCTAGCGGGAAGCACACCGGGGAGCTGTTTTTT.

J is TRBJ2-1 and V is TRBV7-2; 8 nucleotides line up with TRBD1. The CDR3 spans 14 residues. The ends lost 1 base at V and 8 bases at J; junction bases unmatched: 4. Germline CDR1 SGHTA, CDR2 FQGNSA. This chain's CDR3 is CASSLGQGIHEQFF. The CDR3 coding sequence is TGTGCCAGCAGCTTAGGACAGGGGATTCATGAGCAGTTCTTC.

This sequence joins TRBV18 and TRBJ2-1; 8 bases agree with TRBD2. The CDR3 contains 16 residues. V shed 2 bases, J shed 6 bases, and the junction held 9 bases outside the gene matches. Germline CDR1 KGHSH, CDR2 LQKENI. The CDR3 DNA follows: TGTGCCAGCTCACCAACCCGTAGCGGGAACCTCAATGAGCAGTTCTTC. As protein: CASSPTRSGNLNEQFF.

The CDR3 protein is CASRKDRQNTEAFF. The CDR3 DNA reads TGTGCCAGCAGAAAAGACAGGCAGAACACTGAAGCTTTCTTT. The V gene is TRBV6-5, the J gene TRBJ1-1; weak D call: TRBD1 (6 bases). V was pared by 6 bases and J by 1 base, with 12 bases between. The CDR3 has 14 amino acids. The germline CDR1 and CDR2 sequences are MNHEY and SVGAGI.

The V and J genes are TRBV6-2 or TRBV6-3 and TRBJ1-5, with 12 bases matching TRBD1. CDR1 MNHEY and CDR2 SVGEGT come from the germline V gene. V shed 6 bases and J 6 bases; nucleotides not matched to a gene: 3. This CDR3 spans 14 amino acids. In DNA, the CDR3 is TGTGCCAGCAGCCGGGACAGGGGGCCTCAGCCCCAGCATTTT. Translation gives CASSRDRGPQPQHF.

This clone showed up just once. The chain links TRBV7-9 to TRBJ2-1, with 9 bases that match TRBD2. J gave up 8 bases and V 4 bases, and 6 bases lay outside the gene matches. CDR3 length: 14 amino acids. The germline V gene has CDR1 SEHNR and CDR2 FQNEAQ (reference sequence). Here the CDR3 DNA reads TGTGCCAGCAGCTGGGTTAGCGGGAGTTATGAGCAGTTCTTC. This translates into CASSWVSGSYEQFF. The variable domain in full, with the rest retrieved from reference TRBV7-9 and TRBJ2-1, is DTGVSQNPRHKITKRGQNVTFRCDPISEHNRLYWYRQTLGQGPEFLTYFQNEAQLEKSRLLSDRFSAERPKGSFSTLEIQRTEQGDSAMYLCASSWVSGSYEQFFGPGTRLTVL.

The CDR3 DNA is TGTGCCAGCAGCTTCTCAGGGGACTCCTACAATGAGCAGTTCTTC. Residues: CASSFSGDSYNEQFF. The rearrangement joins TRBV5-4 to TRBJ2-1; D is perhaps TRBD1 (6 bases). V was trimmed by 2 bases and J by 0 bases, leaving 9 bases between them. This CDR3 comprises 15 residues. The germline V gene has CDR1 SGHNT and CDR2 YYREEE (reference sequence).

The rearrangement joins TRBV5-4 to TRBJ2-7, with 8 bases that match TRBD1. The germline gives CDR1 SGHNT, CDR2 YYREEE (reference sequence). The CDR3 contains 13 residues. Losses at the gene ends were 6 bases for V and 5 bases for J; bases not matched to a gene: 7. The CDR3 DNA is TGTGCCAGCACCTGGACAGGGATCGACGAGCAGTACTTC. It yields the protein CASTWTGIDEQYF. Based on the CDR3 plus reference TRBV5-4 and TRBJ2-7, the full variable domain is ETGVTQSPTHLIKTRGQQVTLRCSSQSGHNTVSWYQQALGQGPQFIFQYYREEENGRGNFPPRFSGLQFPNYSSELNVNALELDDSALYLCASTWTGIDEQYFGPGTRLTVT.

This chain's CDR3 is CASRGPGQNTGELFF. The CDR3 nucleotides read TGCGCCAGCAGGGGGCCGGGCCAGAACACCGGGGAGCTGTTTTTT. This chain links TRBV5-1 with TRBJ2-2, with D tentatively TRBD1 (5 bases). V lost 5 bases and J lost 1, with 12 bases in between. The CDR3 sequence is 15 residues long. In germline, CDR1 is SGHRS, CDR2 YFSETQ.

The chain carries TRBV9 and TRBJ1-1; a weak D match, TRBD1 (5 bases). V dropped 3 bases and J dropped 0 bases, with 12 bases sitting between them. The length of the CDR3 is 15 residues. Germline CDR1 is SGDLS and CDR2 is YYNGEE. The CDR3 bases are TGTGCCAGCAGCGCAGCAGGGTACATGAACACTGAAGCTTTCTTT. It encodes CASSAAGYMNTEAFF.

The chain combines TRBV27 with TRBJ1-1, with D unclear. CDR3 length equals 14 residues. From germline, CDR1 is MNHEY and CDR2 SMNVEV (reference sequence). The V end lost 8 bases, the J end lost 4 bases, and 17 bases lay between the germline ends. In DNA form, the CDR3 reads TGTGCCAGCTGGAGACCTGCGGCGGGCACTGAAGCTTTCTTT. It translates to CASWRPAAGTEAFF.

This clone appeared a single time. This chain joins TRBV6-1 and TRBJ2-6; D not certain. Per germline, CDR1 MNHNS and CDR2 SASEGT. Between the trimmed V and J ends, which lost 2 bases and 4 bases, there was a span of 6 bases. This CDR3 region has 14 residues. CDR3 sequence reads: CASSETAGANVLTF. In DNA, the CDR3 is TGTGCCAGCAGTGAAACAGCCGGGGCCAACGTCCTGACTTTC.

The chain joins TRBV19 to TRBJ2-1, with TRBD2 identical over 8 bases. Germline-derived CDR1 and CDR2 are LNHDA and SQIVND (reference sequence). With 7 bases clipped from V and 9 bases from J, the junction kept 20 bases outside the gene matches. The CDR3 extends over 17 amino acids. CDR3 DNA: TGTGCCAGTACCCAAAGGGTAGCGGGGTTGATCTCGGGTGAGCAGTTCTTC. Translating it yields CASTQRVAGLISGEQFF.

This rearrangement joins TRBV4-3 to TRBJ2-5, with D maybe TRBD1 (6 bases). The CDR3 spans 14 residues. Germline CDR1 and CDR2: LGHNA and YSLEER. Trimming left V 0 bases short and J 6 bases short, with 11 bases between. The CDR3 sequence is CASSQDLQGKTQYF. CDR3 in DNA: TGCGCCAGCAGCCAAGATTTGCAGGGGAAGACCCAGTACTTC.

The CDR3 is CAWSLTLAAYGYTF. Written as DNA, the CDR3 is TGTGCCTGGAGTCTGACCCTCGCGGCCTATGGCTACACCTTC. V gene TRBV30 combines with J gene TRBJ1-2; D is unresolved. The CDR3 is made up of 14 amino acids. The ends were cut back, 2 bases at V and 4 bases at J, with 14 bases in the middle. CDR1 GTSNPN and CDR2 SVGIG come from the germline V gene (reference sequence).

This clone was observed a single time. The V call is TRBV6-5, the J call TRBJ1-6; the match to TRBD1 covers 9 bases. CDR3 length: 15 amino acids. The germline gives CDR1 MNHEY, CDR2 SVGAGI. V lost 7 bases and J lost 7; bases outside the gene matches: 8. The CDR3 loop is CASTEQGAWNSPLHF. CDR3 nucleotides: TGTGCCAGCACCGAACAGGGGGCTTGGAATTCACCCCTCCACTTT.

The chain links TRBV5-1 to TRBJ2-2; D might be TRBD2 (5 bases). Germline CDR1 SGHRS, CDR2 YFSETQ. There are 16 residues in the CDR3. V lost 4 bases and J lost 0, with 13 bases in between. Here the CDR3 DNA reads TGCGCCAGCAGCCGAGCGGACTCGGCGAACACCGGGGAGCTGTTTTTT. This codes for CASSRADSANTGELFF.

The chain has TRBV3-1 (or the pseudogene TRBV3-2) and TRBJ2-2; TRBD2 matches at 8 bases. V shed 1 base, J shed 2 bases, and the junction held 6 bases outside the gene matches. This CDR3 has 17 residues. From germline, CDR1 is LGHDT and CDR2 YNNKEL (reference sequence). The CDR3 loop is CASSQVGAGANTGELFF. In nucleotides, the CDR3 is TGTGCCAGCAGCCAAGTGGGAGCGGGGGCCAACACCGGGGAGCTGTTTTTT.